Below, 20 T cell receptor beta chains from the same sample are listed, as sequenced in a study of cytomegalovirus exposure and HLA in healthy donors. PCR involved 60 Vbeta and 13 Jbeta primers. Clones were sequenced by immunoSEQ multiplex PCR, and TCRdb holds only the in-frame ones, with some missing. The sample consists of under 200,000 clones, roughly 80% of them appearing once. Sequenced material: PBMCs. All receptors come from a woman aged 50 to 65 in good health and CMV-seronegative.

The rearrangement links TRBV11-3 to TRBJ1-2; D possibly corresponds to TRBD1 (6 bases). The V end lost 4 bases, the J end lost 4 bases, and 10 bases lay between the germline ends. Germline loops: CDR1 SGHNT, CDR2 YENEEA. There are 13 residues in the CDR3. DNA for the CDR3: TGTGCCAGCAGCTGCTGGACAGCCTATGGCTACACCTTC. Translating it yields CASSCWTAYGYTF.

The rearrangement links TRBV28 to TRBJ2-1, with D perhaps matching TRBD1 (5 bases). CDR1 and CDR2 from the germline V gene are MDHEN and SYDVKM. Trimming cost V 3 bases and J 1 base, with 10 bases left between them. The CDR3 totals 15 residues. The CDR3 sequence: CASSFSAGSYNEQFF. In DNA, the CDR3 is TGTGCCAGCAGTTTTTCGGCAGGGTCCTACAATGAGCAGTTCTTC.

The rearrangement joins TRBV5-1 to TRBJ1-2; D is perhaps TRBD1 (5 bases). Trimming left V 1 base short and J 8 bases short, with 12 bases between. Germline CDR1 reads SGHRS; CDR2 reads YFSETQ. The CDR3 contains 13 residues. CDR3 sequence: CASSLIKTAGYTF. CDR3 DNA: TGCGCCAGCAGCTTGATAAAGACAGCGGGCTACACCTTC.

The chain uses TRBV27 and TRBJ2-2; TRBD2 matches at 9 bases. CDR1 and CDR2 from the germline V gene are MNHEY and SMNVEV (reference sequence). There are 16 residues in the CDR3. Trimming at V came to 2 bases and at J to 6 bases, leaving 7 bases not matched to a gene. CDR3 in DNA: TGTGCCAGCAGTTTAGCGTGGACTAGCGCTCCCGGGGAGCTGTTTTTT. This translates into CASSLAWTSAPGELFF.

The gene calls are TRBV7-9 and TRBJ1-1; no firm D call. CDR3 length: 14 residues. Per germline, CDR1 SEHNR and CDR2 FQNEAQ (reference sequence). V lost 8 bases, J lost 0 bases, and 13 bases lay in between. Here the CDR3 DNA reads TGTGCCAGCTCTGGGCAGAGCATGAACACTGAAGCTTTCTTT. Translation gives CASSGQSMNTEAFF.

The chain carries TRBV2 and TRBJ2-3, with D possibly matching TRBD2 (6 bases). V was shortened by 4 bases and J by 2 bases, with 16 bases between the two germline ends. CDR3 length: 16 amino acids. The germline V gene encodes CDR1 SNHLY and CDR2 FYNNEI. The CDR3 sequence: CASSAISGGSTDTQYF. As DNA, the CDR3 is TGTGCCAGCAGTGCCATATCCGGGGGATCCACAGATACGCAGTATTTT.

This chain uses TRBV7-2 with TRBJ1-4; D is perhaps TRBD1 (5 bases). Per the germline V gene, CDR1 is SGHTA and CDR2 is FQGNSA. V was shortened by 3 bases and J by 3 bases, with 8 bases between the two germline ends. This CDR3 comprises 14 residues. CDR3 region: CASSFQGPNEKLFF. The CDR3 DNA reads as TGTGCCAGCAGCTTTCAGGGCCCTAATGAAAAACTGTTTTTT.

The chain carries TRBV4-3 and TRBJ2-5, with D possibly matching TRBD2 (6 bases). CDR3 size: 14 residues. Germline CDR1 is LGHNA and CDR2 is YSLEER. V lost 1 base to trimming and J lost 5 bases, with 11 bases between them. CDR3 nucleotide sequence: TGCGCCAGCAGCCAAGGACTACGGGGGGAGACCCAGTACTTC. This translates into CASSQGLRGETQYF.

The rearrangement links TRBV11-3 to TRBJ2-7; 14 nucleotides line up with TRBD2. The J segment lost 6 bases and the V segment lost 4 bases, leaving 8 bases of the junction unmatched. Germline assignment: CDR1 SGHNT and CDR2 YENEEA. The CDR3 sequence is 16 residues long. This chain's CDR3 is CASSSGTSGRPGEQYF. The CDR3 nucleotides read TGTGCCAGCAGCTCCGGGACTAGCGGGAGACCCGGCGAGCAGTACTTC.

This clone has more than one count but fewer than ten. The chain is built from TRBV4-3 and TRBJ1-2; perhaps TRBD1 as D (5 bases). The germline CDR1 and CDR2 sequences are LGHNA and YSLEER. This CDR3 is 15 amino acids long. Trimming cost V 0 bases and J 2 bases, with 10 bases left between them. The CDR3: CASSQDESGNYGYTF. CDR3 coding DNA: TGCGCCAGCAGCCAAGATGAGTCAGGGAACTATGGCTACACCTTC.

This chain connects TRBV11-3 to TRBJ1-3; the D is unclear. Looked up from germline, CDR1 is SGHNT and CDR2 is YENEEA. Trimming removed 1 base from V and 2 bases from J, with 6 bases in between. This CDR3 comprises 14 residues. The CDR3 nucleotides are TGTGCCAGCAGCTTAGGAGGAACTGGAAACACCATATATTTT. It specifies CASSLGGTGNTIYF.

V is TRBV30 and J is TRBJ1-4; D is perhaps TRBD1 (6 bases). V lost 4 bases to trimming and J lost 7 bases, with 13 bases between them. Germline V gene data show CDR1 as GTSNPN and CDR2 as SVGIG (reference sequence). The CDR3 sequence is 13 residues long. CDR3 bases: TGTGCCTGGAATAGGGGGGGTCTTGAAAAACTGTTTTTT. Its translation: CAWNRGGLEKLFF.

The V call is TRBV7-8, the J call TRBJ2-7; TRBD2 matches at 9 bases. Germline loops: CDR1 SGHVS, CDR2 FQNEAQ. The CDR3 contains 13 residues. V lost 5 bases to trimming and J lost 4 bases; unmatched junction nucleotides: 3. In nucleotides, the CDR3 is TGTGCCAGCAGCCAACTAGCGGGTTACGAGCAGTACTTC. Translating it yields CASSQLAGYEQYF.

CDR3 sequence (DNA): TGCGCCAGCAGTGACTCCGGGACAGGGGGGTATAGGAACACCGGGGAGCTGTTTTTT. Translated, it gives CASSDSGTGGYRNTGELFF. The V call is TRBV10-1, the J call TRBJ2-2; 11 bases map to TRBD1. V was pared by 3 bases and J by 1 base, with 10 bases of the junction left unmatched. The germline V gene has CDR1 WNHNN and CDR2 SYGVQD (reference sequence). The CDR3 consists of 19 residues.

A single count supports this clone. The chain is built from TRBV11-3 and TRBJ2-1, with a tentative D call TRBD2 (6 bases). V lost 6 bases, J lost 6 bases, and 27 bases lay in between. The CDR3 contains 18 residues. In germline, CDR1 is SGHNT, CDR2 YENEEA. The DNA of the CDR3 is TGTGCCAGCAGTCCTAGCAGAAGCGGGTGGGGTTCATCCAATGAGCAGTTCTTC. Translating it yields CASSPSRSGWGSSNEQFF.

J is TRBJ2-1 and V is TRBV10-3; D call uncertain. Trimming stripped 0 bases from V and 8 bases from J, with 5 bases between. The CDR3 spans 12 residues. The germline V gene has CDR1 ENHRY and CDR2 SYGVKD. In DNA, the CDR3 is TGTGCCATCAGTGAGTCCCTAGATGAGCAGTTCTTC. Its translation is CAISESLDEQFF.

This clone was recorded once. This chain links TRBV7-9 with TRBJ2-5; D is possibly TRBD1 (6 bases). The CDR3 runs 14 residues. Germline values: CDR1 SEHNR, CDR2 FQNEAQ (reference sequence). The ends were cut back, 5 bases at V and 1 base at J, with 11 bases in the middle. DNA for the CDR3: TGTGCCAGCAGCCCGAGGACAGCCCAAGAGACCCAGTACTTC. Translated: CASSPRTAQETQYF.

The V call is TRBV27, the J call TRBJ2-1; TRBD2 agrees at 9 bases. CDR1 and CDR2 from the germline V gene are MNHEY and SMNVEV (reference sequence). CDR3 length: 14 residues. The V segment lost 6 bases and the J segment 4 bases; nucleotides outside the gene matches: 4. The CDR3 region has the DNA TGTGCCAGCAGACAGCGGGAGGATTACAATGAGCAGTTCTTC. It specifies CASRQREDYNEQFF.

As for this clone: Other DNA sequences within the sample encode an identical CDR3. The V gene is TRBV5-4, the J gene TRBJ2-3, with D possibly matching TRBD2 (6 bases). CDR1 and CDR2 from the germline V gene are SGHNT and YYREEE (reference sequence). V was trimmed by 2 bases and J by 0 bases, leaving 10 bases between them. The CDR3 consists of 15 residues. CDR3 sequence (DNA): TGTGCCAGCAGCTTAGGGAGCGGGAGCACAGATACGCAGTATTTT. This translates into CASSLGSGSTDTQYF. Full variable domain (missing parts from reference TRBV5-4 and TRBJ2-3): ETGVTQSPTHLIKTRGQQVTLRCSSQSGHNTVSWYQQALGQGPQFIFQYYREEENGRGNFPPRFSGLQFPNYSSELNVNALELDDSALYLCASSLGSGSTDTQYFGPGTRLTVL.

This clone came up a few times. V and J are TRBV6-5 and TRBJ2-5; D perhaps matches TRBD1 (8 bases). V gave up 6 bases and J gave up 5 bases, with 19 bases separating them. This CDR3 spans 15 amino acids. The germline V gene has CDR1 MNHEY and CDR2 SVGAGI. Written as DNA, the CDR3 is TGTGCCAGCAGGGACGGACAGGGAGGGAAGGAGACCCAGTACTTC. Amino acids: CASRDGQGGKETQYF.